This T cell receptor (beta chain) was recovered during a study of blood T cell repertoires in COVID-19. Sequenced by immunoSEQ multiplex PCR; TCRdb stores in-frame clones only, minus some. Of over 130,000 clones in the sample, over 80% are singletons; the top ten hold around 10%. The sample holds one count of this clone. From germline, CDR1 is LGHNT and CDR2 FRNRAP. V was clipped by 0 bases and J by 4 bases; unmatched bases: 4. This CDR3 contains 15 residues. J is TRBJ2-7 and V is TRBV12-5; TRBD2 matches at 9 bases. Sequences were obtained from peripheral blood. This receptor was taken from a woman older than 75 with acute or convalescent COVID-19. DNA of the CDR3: TGTGCTAGTGGTTTGGTACAAGCGGGGGGTTACGAGCAGTACTTC. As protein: CASGLVQAGGYEQYF.